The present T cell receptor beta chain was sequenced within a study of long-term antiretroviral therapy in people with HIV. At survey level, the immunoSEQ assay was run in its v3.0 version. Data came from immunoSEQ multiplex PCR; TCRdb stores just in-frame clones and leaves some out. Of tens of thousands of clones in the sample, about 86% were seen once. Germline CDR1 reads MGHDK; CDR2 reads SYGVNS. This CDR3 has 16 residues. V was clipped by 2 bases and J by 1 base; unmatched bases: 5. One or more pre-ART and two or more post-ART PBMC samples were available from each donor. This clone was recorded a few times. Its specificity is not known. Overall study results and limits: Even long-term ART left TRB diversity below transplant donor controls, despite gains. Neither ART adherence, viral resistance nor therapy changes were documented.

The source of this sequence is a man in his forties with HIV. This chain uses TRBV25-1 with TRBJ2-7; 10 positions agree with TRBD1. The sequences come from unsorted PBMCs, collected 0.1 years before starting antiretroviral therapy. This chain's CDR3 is CASSEGQGGRSYEQYF. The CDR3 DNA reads TGTGCCAGCAGTGAAGGACAGGGGGGGCGATCCTACGAGCAGTACTTC.